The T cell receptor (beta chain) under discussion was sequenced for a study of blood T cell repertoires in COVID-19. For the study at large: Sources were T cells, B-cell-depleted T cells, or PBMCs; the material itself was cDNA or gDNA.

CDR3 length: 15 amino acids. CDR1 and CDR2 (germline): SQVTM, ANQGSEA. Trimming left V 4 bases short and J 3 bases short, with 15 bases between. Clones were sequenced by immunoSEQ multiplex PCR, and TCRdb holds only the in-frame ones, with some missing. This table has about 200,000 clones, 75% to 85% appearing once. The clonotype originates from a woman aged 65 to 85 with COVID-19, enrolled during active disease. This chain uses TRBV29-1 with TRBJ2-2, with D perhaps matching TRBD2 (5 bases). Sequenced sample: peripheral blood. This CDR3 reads CSVGSSGRDTGELFF. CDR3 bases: TGCAGCGTTGGTTCTTCTGGGCGGGACACCGGGGAGCTGTTTTTT.